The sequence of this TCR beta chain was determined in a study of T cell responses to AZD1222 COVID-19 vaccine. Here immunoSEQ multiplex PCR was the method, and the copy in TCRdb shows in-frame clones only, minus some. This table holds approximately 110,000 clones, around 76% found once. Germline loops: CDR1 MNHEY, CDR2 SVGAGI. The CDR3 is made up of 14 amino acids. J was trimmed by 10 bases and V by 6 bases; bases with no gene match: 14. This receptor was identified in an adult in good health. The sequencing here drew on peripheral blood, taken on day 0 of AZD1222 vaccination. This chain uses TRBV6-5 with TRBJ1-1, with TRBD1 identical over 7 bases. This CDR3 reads CASRPRQGEGRAFF. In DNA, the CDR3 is TGTGCCAGCAGGCCCAGACAGGGAGAGGGGAGAGCTTTCTTT.